The T cell receptor beta chain under discussion was sequenced for a study of graft-versus-host responses after intestinal transplantation. Background on the study: Multivisceral, liver-intestinal, or isolated intestinal transplants were performed in recipients. For two to four years after anti-thymocyte globulin induction, all recipients took tacrolimus and steroids.

A note on this clone: Its antigen is unknown.

Assay used: immunoSEQ multiplex PCR; TCRdb lists only in-frame clones, some missing. The sample lists roughly 77,000 clones, around 90% occurring once. Study findings and constraints: Levels of circulating GvH clones at their peak were associated with early post-transplant HvG declines. Detection of GvH clones occurred in recipient marrow, and some had their first appearance in ileum or blood.

V lost 3 bases and J lost 1; bases outside the gene matches: 4. Per the germline V gene, CDR1 is SNHLY and CDR2 is FYNNEI. The CDR3 totals 15 residues. V is TRBV2 and J is TRBJ2-3, with TRBD2 identical over 7 bases. Sample: unstimulated CD8+ T cells sorted from spleen or lymph node cells, taken before intestinal transplant. This sequence originates from a human donor who received an intestinal transplant. The DNA for the CDR3 is TGTGCCAGCAGTGAGGGGCTAGCGGGCACAGATACGCAGTATTTT. Residues: CASSEGLAGTDTQYF. Complete variable domain (other parts from reference TRBV2 and TRBJ2-3): EPEVTQTPSHQVTQMGQEVILRCVPISNHLYFYWYRQILGQKVEFLVSFYNNEISEKSEIFDDQFSVERPDGSNFTLKIRSTKLEDSAMYFCASSEGLAGTDTQYFGPGTRLTVL.